The clone carrying this T cell receptor (beta chain) was observed a single time. Its antigen is unknown. This entry is derived from a study of tumor-infiltrating lymphocytes in localized non-small cell lung cancer. Study context: The cohort mixed smokers and never-smokers, several histologies, and some post-neoadjuvant-chemotherapy samples. Study-level points and caveats: Not all patients were TCR sequenced, owing to tissue quantity. Compared with uninvolved lung, tumors showed higher T cell infiltration by TCRbeta sequencing.

TCRdb's copy holds only in-frame clones and misses some; the assay was immunoSEQ multiplex PCR. The data hold about 13,000 clones, with 79% observed a single time. The germline V gene has CDR1 SGHRS and CDR2 YFSETQ. This CDR3 is built from 17 residues. J gave up 7 bases and V 4 bases, and 17 bases lay outside the gene matches. Specimen: lung tumor tissue. The receptor comes from a human donor with non-small cell lung cancer. The chain recombines TRBV5-1 with TRBJ2-1; TRBD2 matches at 7 bases. The CDR3 DNA is TGCGCCAGCAGCCCTGGGGGGGTTGGGGAAGCACTAAATGAGCAGTTCTTC. Translating gives CASSPGGVGEALNEQFF.